This T cell receptor beta chain stems from a study of CD8+CD57+ T cells in acquired aplastic anemia. Study context: Each DNA sample taken from sorted CD4+ and CD8+ cells came to 3.2 ug on average.

General study findings and limits: Some 31 CD8+ CDR3 sequences were shared between patients and controls.

Comment on this clonotype: Its antigen is unknown.

Patients who underwent sequencing had shown CD8+CD57+ cell expansion by flow cytometry. Severe acquired aplastic anemia affected all patients. The CDR3 has 13 amino acids. CDR1 is SNHLY and CDR2 is FYNNEI in the germline V gene. V gave up 4 bases and J gave up 7 bases; unmatched junction bases: 5. The template used for profiling TCR beta VDJ and CDR3 was genomic DNA. From the reads, TCRdb called clonotypes with MiXCR, one entry per CDR3 protein. Among some 120,000 distinct CDR3 sequences, approximately 36% were seen once, and the ten largest hold over 2%. This receptor was obtained from a human donor with aplastic anemia. The gene calls are TRBV2 and TRBJ2-5, with 8 bases aligning to TRBD2. The sequenced sample consisted of sorted CD4+, CD8+, or CD8+CD57+ T cells (not recorded which) from PBMCs. CDR3 DNA: TGTGCCAGCAGTGGGTCGAGCGGGGGGACCCAGTACTTC. Its translation is CASSGSSGGTQYF.